Reported below is one TCR beta chain. The table came from immunoSEQ multiplex PCR; TCRdb's copy has only in-frame clones and leaves some out. The sample yields 65,000 to 75,000 clones, approximately 93% seen once. This entry is derived from a study of T cell changes during pregnancy in multiple sclerosis. This receptor was taken from a female donor with multiple sclerosis, enrolled in a pregnancy study. The specimen was peripheral blood, collected in the second trimester of pregnancy.

CDR3 in amino acids: CASSFDDRHSNYGYTF. The CDR3 nucleotides are TGTGCCAGCAGCTTTGATGACAGACACTCTAACTATGGCTACACCTTC. The chain carries TRBV5-4 and TRBJ1-2; D is perhaps TRBD1 (5 bases). From germline, CDR1 is SGHNT and CDR2 YYREEE (reference sequence). This CDR3 comprises 16 residues. V lost 2 bases, J lost 0 bases, and 14 bases lay in between. Looking up the rest from reference TRBV5-4 and TRBJ1-2 gives the full variable domain: ETGVTQSPTHLIKTRGQQVTLRCSSQSGHNTVSWYQQALGQGPQFIFQYYREEENGRGNFPPRFSGLQFPNYSSELNVNALELDDSALYLCASSFDDRHSNYGYTFGSGTRLTVV.